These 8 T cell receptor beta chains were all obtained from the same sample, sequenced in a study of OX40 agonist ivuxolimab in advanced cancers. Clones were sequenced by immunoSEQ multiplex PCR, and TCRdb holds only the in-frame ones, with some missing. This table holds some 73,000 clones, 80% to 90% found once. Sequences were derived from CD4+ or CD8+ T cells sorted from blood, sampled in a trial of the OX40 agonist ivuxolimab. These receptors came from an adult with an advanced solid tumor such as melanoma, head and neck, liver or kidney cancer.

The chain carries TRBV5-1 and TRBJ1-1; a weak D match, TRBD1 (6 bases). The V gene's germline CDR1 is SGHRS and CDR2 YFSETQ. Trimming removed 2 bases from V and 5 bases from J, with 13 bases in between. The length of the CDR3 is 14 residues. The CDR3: CASSFLQGDTEAFF. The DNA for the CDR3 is TGCGCCAGCAGCTTCCTACAGGGTGATACTGAAGCTTTCTTT.

CDR3 protein: CASSLGGPPKEQFF. The CDR3 DNA reads TGTGCCAGCAGTCTTGGGGGGCCCCCTAAGGAGCAGTTCTTC. The V gene is TRBV28, the J gene TRBJ2-1, with D perhaps matching TRBD1 or TRBD2 (6 bases each). With 5 bases removed from V and 10 bases from J, the gap between germline ends came to 18 bases. CDR3 size: 14 residues. Germline lookup yields CDR1 MDHEN and CDR2 SYDVKM.

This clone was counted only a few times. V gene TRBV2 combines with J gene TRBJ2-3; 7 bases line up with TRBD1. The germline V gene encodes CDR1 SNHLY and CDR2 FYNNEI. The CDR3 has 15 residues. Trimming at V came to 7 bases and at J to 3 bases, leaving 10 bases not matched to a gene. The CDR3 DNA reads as TGTGCCAGCAACCGAGGGGGCGCAGGGACAGATACGCAGTATTTT. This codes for CASNRGGAGTDTQYF. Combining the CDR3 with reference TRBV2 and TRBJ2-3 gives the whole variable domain EPEVTQTPSHQVTQMGQEVILRCVPISNHLYFYWYRQILGQKVEFLVSFYNNEISEKSEIFDDQFSVERPDGSNFTLKIRSTKLEDSAMYFCASNRGGAGTDTQYFGPGTRLTVL.

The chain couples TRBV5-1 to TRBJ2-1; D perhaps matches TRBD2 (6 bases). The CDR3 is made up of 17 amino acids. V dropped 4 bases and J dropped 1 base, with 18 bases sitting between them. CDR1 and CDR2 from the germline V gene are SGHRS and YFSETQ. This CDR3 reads CASSPSPGEGSYNEQFF. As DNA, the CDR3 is TGCGCCAGCAGCCCGAGCCCGGGAGAGGGTTCCTACAATGAGCAGTTCTTC.

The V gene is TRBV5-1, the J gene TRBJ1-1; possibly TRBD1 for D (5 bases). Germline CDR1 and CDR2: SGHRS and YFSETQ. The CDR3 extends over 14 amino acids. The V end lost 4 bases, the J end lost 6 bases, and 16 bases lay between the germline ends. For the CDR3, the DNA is TGCGCCAGCAGCCCACGATTGGGGACCCCTGAAGCTTTCTTT. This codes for CASSPRLGTPEAFF.

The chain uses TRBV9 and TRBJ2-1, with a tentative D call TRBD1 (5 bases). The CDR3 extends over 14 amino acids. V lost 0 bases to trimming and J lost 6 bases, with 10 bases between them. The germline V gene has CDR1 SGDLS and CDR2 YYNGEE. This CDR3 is CASSVDRQSNEQFF. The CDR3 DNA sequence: TGTGCCAGCAGCGTAGACAGACAGAGCAATGAGCAGTTCTTC.

The CDR3 DNA reads as TGTGCCAGCAGGGGGGACGGCTATGGCTACACCTTC. This codes for CASRGDGYGYTF. The rearrangement uses TRBV2 and TRBJ1-2; a possible D gene is TRBD1 (5 bases). The CDR3 runs to 12 residues. V was pared by 6 bases and J by 4 bases, with 9 bases between. CDR1 is SNHLY and CDR2 is FYNNEI in the germline V gene.

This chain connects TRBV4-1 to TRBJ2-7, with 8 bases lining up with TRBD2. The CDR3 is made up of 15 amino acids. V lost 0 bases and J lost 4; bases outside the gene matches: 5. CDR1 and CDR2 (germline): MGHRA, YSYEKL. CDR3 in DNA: TGCGCCAGCAGCCAAGATCTAGCGGGCGGGTACGAGCAGTACTTC. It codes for CASSQDLAGGYEQYF.